This is a list of T cell receptor beta chains from one sample in a study of T-cell reconstitution after alpha-beta-depleted transplantation in children. TCRdb itself ran the PCR reads through MiXCR, one entry per CDR3 protein. This table holds about 690,000 distinct CDR3 sequences, approximately 17% found once. Source: PBMCs from the stem cell graft donor, taken from the stem cell graft. The source of these receptors is a human donor who donated a stem cell graft to a child with acute myeloid leukemia. The CDR3 runs from the conserved cysteine through the conserved F or W. The D gene is left open where the match is weak.

CDR3 length: 13
J gene: TRBJ2-3
V gene: TRBV12-3/TRBV12-4
D gene: .
CDR3 protein: CASRRGRTDTQYF

CDR3 length: 11
J gene: TRBJ1-1
V gene: TRBV20-1
D gene: TRBD1
CDR3 protein: CRKDRDTEAFF

CDR3 length: 14
J gene: TRBJ1-1
V gene: TRBV11-3
D gene: .
CDR3 protein: CASGPGGEDTEAFF

CDR3 length: 15
J gene: TRBJ2-5
V gene: TRBV7-6
D gene: TRBD2
CDR3 protein: CASSYPGTNEETQYF

CDR3 length: 16
J gene: TRBJ2-2
V gene: TRBV6-2/TRBV6-3
D gene: TRBD1
CDR3 protein: CASSLTRDRGTGELFF

CDR3 length: 18
J gene: TRBJ2-7
V gene: TRBV15
D gene: TRBD2
CDR3 protein: CATSRDRGLAGPYPGRYF

CDR3 length: 14
J gene: TRBJ2-3
V gene: TRBV12-3/TRBV12-4
D gene: .
CDR3 protein: CASSRGGAGDTQYF

CDR3 length: 13
J gene: TRBJ2-5
V gene: TRBV5-5
D gene: .
CDR3 protein: CASRVSLVETQYF

CDR3 length: 15
J gene: TRBJ1-5
V gene: TRBV7-6
D gene: .
CDR3 protein: CASSLKPDSNQPQHF

CDR3 length: 18
J gene: TRBJ1-2
V gene: TRBV6-5
D gene: TRBD1
CDR3 protein: CASSYTGGQPRANYGYTF

CDR3 length: 14
J gene: TRBJ2-5
V gene: TRBV2
D gene: TRBD2
CDR3 protein: CASRKAGGQETQYF

CDR3 length: 14
J gene: TRBJ1-5
V gene: TRBV20-1
D gene: .
CDR3 protein: CSASGGFIDQPQHF

CDR3 length: 13
J gene: TRBJ2-3
V gene: TRBV12-3/TRBV12-4
D gene: .
CDR3 protein: CASSRDITDTQYF

CDR3 length: 12
J gene: TRBJ1-5
V gene: TRBV4-3
D gene: .
CDR3 protein: CASSKGNQPQHF

CDR3 length: 15
J gene: TRBJ2-5
V gene: TRBV12-3/TRBV12-4
D gene: .
CDR3 protein: CASSLGTGDKETQYF

CDR3 length: 14
J gene: TRBJ1-4
V gene: TRBV20-1
D gene: .
CDR3 protein: CSAPSSGTNEKLFF

CDR3 length: 15
J gene: TRBJ2-2
V gene: TRBV24-1
D gene: .
CDR3 protein: CATSDLGPEAGELFF

CDR3 length: 17
J gene: TRBJ2-1
V gene: TRBV11-2
D gene: TRBD1
CDR3 protein: CASSLDLPGTGSNEQFF

CDR3 length: 13
J gene: TRBJ1-5
V gene: TRBV20-1
D gene: .
CDR3 protein: CSANVQGNQPQHF

CDR3 length: 12
J gene: TRBJ2-1
V gene: TRBV5-1
D gene: .
CDR3 protein: CASSAAYNEQFF

CDR3 length: 14
J gene: TRBJ2-2
V gene: TRBV11-3
D gene: TRBD2
CDR3 protein: CASGGGEATGELFF

CDR3 length: 15
J gene: TRBJ2-3
V gene: TRBV15
D gene: .
CDR3 protein: CATSRDPDSGDTQYF

CDR3 length: 15
J gene: TRBJ2-2
V gene: TRBV27
D gene: .
CDR3 protein: CASTYRTSYTGELFF

CDR3 length: 18
J gene: TRBJ1-3
V gene: TRBV5-1
D gene: .
CDR3 protein: CASSLVEGGGRPGNTIYF

CDR3 length: 12
J gene: TRBJ1-1
V gene: TRBV9
D gene: .
CDR3 protein: CASSLRGGPEVF

CDR3 length: 17
J gene: TRBJ2-5
V gene: TRBV5-1
D gene: .
CDR3 protein: CASSRIREDRIQETQYF

CDR3 length: 21
J gene: TRBJ2-2
V gene: TRBV4-2
D gene: TRBD1
CDR3 protein: CASSQPLGQESPFPNTGELFF

CDR3 length: 14
J gene: TRBJ1-1
V gene: TRBV9
D gene: .
CDR3 protein: CASSVGQTNTEAFF

CDR3 length: 13
J gene: TRBJ2-7
V gene: TRBV29-1
D gene: .
CDR3 protein: CSVMGHKSYEQYF

CDR3 length: 18
J gene: TRBJ2-2
V gene: TRBV6-1
D gene: TRBD2
CDR3 protein: CASSPTSGGAKNTGELFF

CDR3 length: 16
J gene: TRBJ2-3
V gene: TRBV25-1
D gene: TRBD1
CDR3 protein: CASSESGQGFTDTQYF

CDR3 length: 14
J gene: TRBJ2-5
V gene: TRBV5-1
D gene: TRBD1
CDR3 protein: CASRTGTVKETQYF

CDR3 length: 13
J gene: TRBJ1-2
V gene: TRBV20-1
D gene: .
CDR3 protein: CSARMIGDYGYTF

CDR3 length: 16
J gene: TRBJ2-1
V gene: TRBV5-1
D gene: TRBD1
CDR3 protein: CASSFTLGGAHNEQFF

CDR3 length: 14
J gene: TRBJ1-1
V gene: TRBV12-3/TRBV12-4
D gene: .
CDR3 protein: CASSLGRLNTEAFF

CDR3 length: 12
J gene: TRBJ1-2
V gene: TRBV20-1
D gene: .
CDR3 protein: CSAADRFNGYTF

CDR3 length: 13
J gene: TRBJ1-1
V gene: TRBV7-2
D gene: TRBD1
CDR3 protein: CASSLMSGGEAFF

CDR3 length: 14
J gene: TRBJ1-5
V gene: TRBV20-1
D gene: .
CDR3 protein: CSASQGSTGQPQHF

CDR3 length: 16
J gene: TRBJ2-1
V gene: TRBV27
D gene: TRBD2
CDR3 protein: CASSYASGGARGEQFF

CDR3 length: 15
J gene: TRBJ2-5
V gene: TRBV5-1
D gene: .
CDR3 protein: CASSLDGDPQETQYF

CDR3 length: 15
J gene: TRBJ2-1
V gene: TRBV20-1
D gene: TRBD1
CDR3 protein: CSATIRTGANNEQFF

CDR3 length: 15
J gene: TRBJ2-3
V gene: TRBV10-2
D gene: TRBD2
CDR3 protein: CANTSGGGRTDTQYF

CDR3 length: 15
J gene: TRBJ1-6
V gene: TRBV28
D gene: .
CDR3 protein: CASRKIASYNSPLHF

CDR3 length: 13
J gene: TRBJ1-6
V gene: TRBV6-4
D gene: .
CDR3 protein: CASSVAANSPLHF

CDR3 length: 13
J gene: TRBJ2-7
V gene: TRBV20-1
D gene: .
CDR3 protein: CSASDRESYEQYF

CDR3 length: 17
J gene: TRBJ2-5
V gene: TRBV13
D gene: .
CDR3 protein: CASSLGSVGPNEETQYF

CDR3 length: 15
J gene: TRBJ1-2
V gene: TRBV7-2
D gene: .
CDR3 protein: CASSLTLGGLAGYTF

CDR3 length: 15
J gene: TRBJ2-1
V gene: TRBV6-2/TRBV6-3
D gene: TRBD1
CDR3 protein: CASRGTGGPYNEQFF

CDR3 length: 13
J gene: TRBJ2-7
V gene: TRBV5-6
D gene: .
CDR3 protein: CASRSTGSDEQYF

CDR3 length: 17
J gene: TRBJ2-5
V gene: TRBV2
D gene: TRBD2
CDR3 protein: CASSPYVAGGLQETQYF

CDR3 length: 13
J gene: TRBJ2-4
V gene: TRBV7-6
D gene: .
CDR3 protein: CASSLGRQDIQYF

CDR3 length: 15
J gene: TRBJ2-1
V gene: TRBV12-3/TRBV12-4
D gene: TRBD2
CDR3 protein: CASSRLAGGRNEQFF

CDR3 length: 12
J gene: TRBJ1-2
V gene: TRBV29-1
D gene: .
CDR3 protein: CSVVPGGYGYTF